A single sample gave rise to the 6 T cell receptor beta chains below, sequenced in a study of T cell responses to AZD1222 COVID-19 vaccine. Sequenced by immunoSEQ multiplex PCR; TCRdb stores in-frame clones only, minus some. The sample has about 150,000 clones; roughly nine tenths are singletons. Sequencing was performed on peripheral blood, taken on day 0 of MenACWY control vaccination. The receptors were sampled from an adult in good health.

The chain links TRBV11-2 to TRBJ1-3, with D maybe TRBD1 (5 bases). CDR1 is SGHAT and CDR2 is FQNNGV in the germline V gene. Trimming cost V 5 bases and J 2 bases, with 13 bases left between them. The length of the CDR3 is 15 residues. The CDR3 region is CASSPIRGAGNTIYF. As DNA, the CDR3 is TGTGCCAGCAGCCCCATTAGGGGAGCTGGAAACACCATATATTTT.

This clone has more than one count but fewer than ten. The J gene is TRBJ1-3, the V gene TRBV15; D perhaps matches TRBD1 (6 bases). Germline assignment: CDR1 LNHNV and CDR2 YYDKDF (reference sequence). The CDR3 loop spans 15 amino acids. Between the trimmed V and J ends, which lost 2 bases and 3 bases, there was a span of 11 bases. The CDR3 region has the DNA TGTGCCACCAGCAGACCAACAGGGAATGGAAACACCATATATTTT. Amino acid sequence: CATSRPTGNGNTIYF.

CDR3 coding DNA: TGTGCCAGCAGTCGACAGGGTCCCTACGAGCAGTACGTC. It encodes CASSRQGPYEQYV. The rearrangement links TRBV6-5 to TRBJ2-7; 7 bases fit TRBD1. The CDR3 length is 13 residues. The germline gives CDR1 MNHEY, CDR2 SVGAGI. Unmatched junction bases numbered 3, after V lost 5 bases and J lost 2 bases.

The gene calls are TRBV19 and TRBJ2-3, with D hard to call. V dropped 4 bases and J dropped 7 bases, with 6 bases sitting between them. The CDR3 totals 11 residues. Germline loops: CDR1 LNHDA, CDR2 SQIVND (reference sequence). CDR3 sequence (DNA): TGTGCCAGTAGTAACCGAAATACGCAGTATTTT. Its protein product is CASSNRNTQYF.

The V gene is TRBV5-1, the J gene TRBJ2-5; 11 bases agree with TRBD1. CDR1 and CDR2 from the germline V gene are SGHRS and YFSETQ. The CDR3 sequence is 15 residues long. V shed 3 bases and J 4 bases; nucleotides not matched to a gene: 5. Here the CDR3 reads CASSSGQGGRETQYF. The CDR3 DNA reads TGCGCCAGCAGCTCGGGACAGGGGGGGCGAGAGACCCAGTACTTC.

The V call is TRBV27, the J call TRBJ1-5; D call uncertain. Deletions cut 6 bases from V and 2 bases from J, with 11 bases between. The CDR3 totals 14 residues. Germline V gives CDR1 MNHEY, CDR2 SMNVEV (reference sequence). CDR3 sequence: CASSSRGGNQPQHF. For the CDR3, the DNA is TGTGCCAGCAGCTCCCGAGGCGGCAATCAGCCCCAGCATTTT.